This T cell receptor (beta chain) was identified during a study of Tregs in tolerant kidney transplant recipients. For the study at large: Recipients received nonmyeloablative bone marrow transplants from related graft donors, with transient mixed chimerism. Two populations were sorted: CD4+CD8-CD25+CD127- and CD4+CD8-4-1BB+CD40L-. CD4+CD25+CD127- cells came from approximately 3-day belatacept mixed lymphocyte reactions, some with approximately 5-day graft donor restimulation. Antibodies separated recipient from donor cells.

Notes on this clone: The antigen is undetermined.

The CDR3 sequence is 14 residues long. The V end lost 5 bases, the J end lost 6 bases, and 17 bases lay between the germline ends. Germline V gives CDR1 MGHRA, CDR2 YSYEKL. Clones were read by immunoSEQ multiplex PCR, and TCRdb kept only the in-frame ones, dropping some. The sample consists of some 11,000 clones, around 91% of them appearing once. This receptor was obtained from a human patient who received a combined kidney and bone marrow transplant. This rearrangement joins TRBV4-1 to TRBJ2-7, with D possibly TRBD2 on 5 matching bases. This specimen consisted of Tregs from blood cultured with allogeneic cells, obtained before the transplant. CDR3 nucleotide sequence: TGCGCCAGCAGCTCGCTAAGCCGGGGTTCCGAGCAGTACTTC. It yields the protein CASSSLSRGSEQYF.